The 3 T cell receptor beta chains below all came from one sample that was sequenced in a study of T cells after yellow fever vaccination. TCRdb reprocessed the 5' RACE reads with MiXCR, giving one entry per CDR3 protein. The table shows 300,000 or so distinct CDR3 sequences, with about 8.3% occurring only once. This material consisted of PBMCs, taken more than 40 days after the first yellow fever vaccination. These TCRs come from a man between 18 and 35 years old who received the YFV17D yellow fever vaccine.

This clonotype has more than one count but fewer than ten. The chain employs TRBV12-3 or TRBV12-4 and TRBJ2-1; TRBD1 agrees at 9 bases. This CDR3 has 17 residues. The junction had 6 bases not matched to a gene; V was cut back by 3 bases and J by 0 bases. In DNA form, the CDR3 reads TGTGCCAGCAGTTTCTTTACAGGGGGCCGCTCCTACAATGAGCAGTTCTTC. Amino acids: CASSFFTGGRSYNEQFF.

The sample holds a few counts of this clonotype. This rearrangement joins TRBV20-1 to TRBJ2-4; TRBD1 matches at 8 bases. Germline V lookup: CDR1 DFQATT, CDR2 SNEGSKA (reference sequence). This CDR3 has 13 residues. V trimming: 3 bases; J trimming: 3 bases; junction bases outside the gene matches: 1. The CDR3 is CSASGQGKNIQYF. The CDR3 DNA sequence: TGCAGTGCTAGCGGACAGGGCAAAAACATTCAGTACTTC.

This clonotype has only a few counts. This chain uses TRBV11-2 with TRBJ2-7, with TRBD1 as a possible D gene (5 bases). The germline V gene has CDR1 SGHAT and CDR2 FQNNGV. Trimming shortened V by 0 bases and J by 3 bases, and 6 bases separated the two germline ends. The CDR3 totals 13 residues. The CDR3 sequence: CASSLEQVYEQYV. The CDR3 coding sequence is TGTGCCAGCAGCTTAGAACAGGTCTACGAGCAGTACGTC.